This T cell receptor beta chain was retrieved from a study of radiotherapy plus CTLA-4 blockade in lung cancer. Clones were sequenced by immunoSEQ multiplex PCR, and TCRdb holds only the in-frame ones, with some missing. The sample has approximately 47,000 clones, roughly 60% seen once. The CDR3 is made up of 16 amino acids. The ends were cut back, 4 bases at V and 8 bases at J, with 23 bases in the middle. Germline V gene lookup returns CDR1 SEHNR and CDR2 FQNEAQ (reference sequence). The receptor comes from a human donor with non-small cell lung cancer who had a partial response to radiotherapy plus ipilimumab. The input for sequencing was peripheral blood, taken from a patient treated with radiotherapy plus ipilimumab. The chain links TRBV7-9 to TRBJ1-2; possible D gene TRBD1, 5 bases. CDR3 DNA sequence: TGTGCCAGCAGCTCTTTTACGGCACAGAAAGGGGTCGGCTACACCTTC. Residues: CASSSFTAQKGVGYTF.